The 14 T cell receptor beta chains presented below share a single source sample, sequenced in a study of T-cell memory formation after mild COVID-19. Each CDR3 protein is one row after TCRdb ran MiXCR on the 5' RACE reads. The repertoire has fewer than 200,000 distinct CDR3 sequences, 20% to 25% of them found once; the top ten carry about 23%. Sequenced input: PBMCs or a T cell subset sorted from them (not recorded which). These receptors all stem from an adult woman who had mild COVID-19 (a few samples of this study predate the infection). Cell type and time point are not known.

This clonotype was counted only a few times. This rearrangement joins TRBV29-1 to TRBJ2-7; D is unclear. The CDR3 has 11 residues. CDR1 is SQVTM, CDR2 ANQGSEA, per germline. Trimming cost V 5 bases and J 1 base, with 6 bases left between them. CDR3 amino acids: CSVLTSYEQYF. The CDR3 bases are TGCAGCGTTCTGACATCCTACGAGCAGTACTTC.

This clonotype has a handful of counts. The CDR3 sequence: CATGDSYEQYF. The CDR3 DNA sequence: TGTGCCACCGGGGACAGCTACGAGCAGTACTTC. The rearrangement uses TRBV15 and TRBJ2-7, with 7 positions matching TRBD1. This CDR3 spans 11 amino acids. CDR1 is LNHNV, CDR2 YYDKDF, per germline (reference sequence). With 8 bases clipped from V and 3 bases from J, the junction kept 1 base outside the gene matches. The full variable domain, in which reference TRBV15 and TRBJ2-7 provide the parts outside the CDR3, is DAMVIQNPRYQVTQFGKPVTLSCSQTLNHNVMYWYQQKSSQAPKLLFHYYDKDFNNEADTPDNFQSRRPNTSFCFLDIRSPGLGDTAMYLCATGDSYEQYFGPGTRLTVT.

This clonotype was counted between two and nine times. The chain links TRBV4-1 to TRBJ1-5, with a weak D call TRBD1 (5 bases). The CDR3 sequence is 15 residues long. From germline, CDR1 is MGHRA and CDR2 YSYEKL. V gave up 1 base and J gave up 3 bases, with 10 bases separating them. As DNA, the CDR3 is TGCGCCAGCAGCCAAGTCTGGGACCCCAATCAGCCCCAGCATTTT. Its translation: CASSQVWDPNQPQHF.

J is TRBJ2-3 and V is TRBV4-1, with 8 nucleotides matching TRBD2. CDR1 MGHRA and CDR2 YSYEKL come from the germline V gene. The CDR3 length is 15 residues. J gave up 2 bases and V 4 bases, and 5 bases lay outside the gene matches. CDR3 bases: TGCGCCAGCAGCCGAAGCGGGGGAGCCACAGATACGCAGTATTTT. It is translated as CASSRSGGATDTQYF.

This clonotype has ten or more counts. The chain joins TRBV9 to TRBJ2-1; a possible D gene is TRBD2 (5 bases). The CDR3 totals 16 residues. The V gene's germline CDR1 is SGDLS and CDR2 YYNGEE. V was trimmed by 3 bases and J by 4 bases, leaving 17 bases between them. The CDR3 spells CASSADLARGYNEQFF. DNA for the CDR3: TGTGCCAGCAGCGCGGACTTAGCGCGAGGTTACAATGAGCAGTTCTTC. The whole variable domain, filled in from reference TRBV9 and TRBJ2-1, reads DSGVTQTPKHLITATGQRVTLRCSPRSGDLSVYWYQQSLDQGLQFLIQYYNGEERAKGNILERFSAQQFPDLHSELNLSSLELGDSALYFCASSADLARGYNEQFFGPGTRLTVL.

This clonotype was counted between two and nine times. In nucleotides, the CDR3 is TGTGCCAGCAGCTTCGGAGCGGGGGGTCAAGAGACCCAGTACTTC. Its translation: CASSFGAGGQETQYF. The gene calls are TRBV12-3 or TRBV12-4 and TRBJ2-5; TRBD2 matches at 9 bases. This CDR3 comprises 15 residues. Trimming cost V 6 bases and J 2 bases; bases outside gene matches: 7.

This clonotype has more than one count but fewer than ten. This rearrangement joins TRBV7-2 to TRBJ1-1; 7 bases map to TRBD1. The length of the CDR3 is 13 residues. Germline V gives CDR1 SGHTA, CDR2 FQGNSA. Losses at the gene ends were 5 bases for V and 6 bases for J; bases not matched to a gene: 6. For the CDR3, the DNA is TGTGCCAGCAGCCCTGAGGGGGCGGCTGAAGCTTTCTTT. Amino acid sequence: CASSPEGAAEAFF.

V gene TRBV7-9 combines with J gene TRBJ1-2; D is undetermined. CDR3 length: 13 residues. The germline V gene has CDR1 SEHNR and CDR2 FQNEAQ (reference sequence). Trimming removed 5 bases from V and 5 bases from J, with 12 bases in between. CDR3 in DNA: TGTGCCAGCAGCCCCTCTCTTGTATATGGCTACACCTTC. The encoded protein is CASSPSLVYGYTF.

The V gene is TRBV5-1, the J gene TRBJ1-2; D unclear. The V gene lost 0 bases and the J gene lost 8 bases, with 5 bases spanning the gap. The CDR3 extends over 11 amino acids. The germline gives CDR1 SGHRS, CDR2 YFSETQ. This chain's CDR3 is CASSLGAGYTF. CDR3 nucleotide sequence: TGCGCCAGCAGCTTGGGGGCCGGCTACACCTTC.

This rearrangement joins TRBV7-9 to TRBJ1-1, with D hard to call. CDR3 length equals 15 residues. The V gene's germline CDR1 is SEHNR and CDR2 FQNEAQ (reference sequence). Between the trimmed V and J ends, which lost 1 base and 3 bases, there was a span of 12 bases. This CDR3 is CASSLDEGSYTEAFF. CDR3 coding DNA: TGTGCCAGCAGCTTAGATGAAGGGAGTTACACTGAAGCTTTCTTT.

This clonotype was seen a few times. V usage is TRBV24-1 and J usage is TRBJ2-3, with 9 bases lining up with TRBD1. Germline lookup yields CDR1 KGHDR and CDR2 SFDVKD. Losses at the gene ends were 3 bases for V and 1 base for J; bases not matched to a gene: 7. This CDR3 comprises 17 residues. Here the CDR3 DNA reads TGTGCCACCAGTGATGCTACAGGGGGCTGGGGCACAGATACGCAGTATTTT. This sequence encodes CATSDATGGWGTDTQYF.

This clonotype has a handful of counts. This chain connects TRBV27 to TRBJ2-3; D is uncertain. Trimming pared 1 base from V and 1 base from J, leaving 9 bases between. Germline V gene sequence: CDR1 MNHEY, CDR2 SMNVEV (reference sequence). The CDR3 runs 15 residues. CDR3 nucleotides: TGTGCCAGCAGTTTATTCGAGCCCCGCACAGATACGCAGTATTTT. It yields the protein CASSLFEPRTDTQYF.

In its sample, this clonotype was seen many times. The rearrangement joins TRBV7-9 to TRBJ2-5; 9 bases are a match to TRBD2. The CDR3 is 15 amino acids. Germline CDR1 reads SEHNR; CDR2 reads FQNEAQ (reference sequence). V lost 5 bases, J lost 5 bases, and 9 bases stayed unmatched. CDR3 nucleotides: TGTGCCAGCAGCCCCCCGGGACTAGCTTTCGAGACCCAGTACTTC. Translation: CASSPPGLAFETQYF.

In its sample, this clonotype was seen a few times. The rearrangement links TRBV7-8 to TRBJ1-4, with TRBD1 as a possible D gene (5 bases). V was clipped by 1 base and J by 6 bases, with 12 bases between them. Germline CDR1 reads SGHVS; CDR2 reads FQNEAQ. The CDR3 consists of 15 residues. In DNA, the CDR3 is TGTGCCAGCAGCTTAGTGGGTCAGGGTCATGAAAAACTGTTTTTT. Its translation: CASSLVGQGHEKLFF.